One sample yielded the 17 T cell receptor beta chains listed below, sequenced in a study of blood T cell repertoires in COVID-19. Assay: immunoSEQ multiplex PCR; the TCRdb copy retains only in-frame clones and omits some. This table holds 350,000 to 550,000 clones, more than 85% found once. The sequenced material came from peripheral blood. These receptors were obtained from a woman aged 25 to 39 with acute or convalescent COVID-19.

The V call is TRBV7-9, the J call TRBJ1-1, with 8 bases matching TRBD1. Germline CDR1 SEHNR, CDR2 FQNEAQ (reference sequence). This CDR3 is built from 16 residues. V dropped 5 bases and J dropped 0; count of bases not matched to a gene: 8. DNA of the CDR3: TGTGCCAGCAGCAGCCGACAGGGGTGGATGAACACTGAAGCTTTCTTT. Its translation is CASSSRQGWMNTEAFF.

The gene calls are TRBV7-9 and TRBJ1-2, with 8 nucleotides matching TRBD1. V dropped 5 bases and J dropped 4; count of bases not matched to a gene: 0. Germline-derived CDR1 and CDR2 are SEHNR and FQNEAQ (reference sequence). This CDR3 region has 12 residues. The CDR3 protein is CASSGQGYGYTF. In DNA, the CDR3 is TGTGCCAGCAGCGGACAGGGCTATGGCTACACCTTC.

Here the CDR3 reads CASSLYGTGRGGYTF. CDR3 bases: TGTGCCAGCAGCTTATATGGGACAGGGCGAGGAGGCTACACCTTC. V gene TRBV13 combines with J gene TRBJ1-2; 9 bases are a match to TRBD1. J lost 8 bases, V lost 2 bases, and 9 bases had no gene match. Germline V CDR1 and CDR2: PRHDT, FYEKMQ (reference sequence). This CDR3 has 15 residues.

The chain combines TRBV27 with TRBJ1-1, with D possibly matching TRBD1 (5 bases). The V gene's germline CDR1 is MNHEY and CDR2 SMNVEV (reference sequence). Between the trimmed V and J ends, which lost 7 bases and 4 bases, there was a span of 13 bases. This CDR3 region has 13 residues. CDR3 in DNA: TGTGCCAGCAAATCAGGGTCGGGCACTGAAGCTTTCTTT. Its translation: CASKSGSGTEAFF.

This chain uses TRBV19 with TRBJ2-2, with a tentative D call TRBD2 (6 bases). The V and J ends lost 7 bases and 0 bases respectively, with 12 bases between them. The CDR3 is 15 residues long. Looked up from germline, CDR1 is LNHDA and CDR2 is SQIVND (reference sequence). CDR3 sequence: CASKVTGANTGELFF. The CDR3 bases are TGTGCCAGTAAGGTTACGGGGGCGAACACCGGGGAGCTGTTTTTT.

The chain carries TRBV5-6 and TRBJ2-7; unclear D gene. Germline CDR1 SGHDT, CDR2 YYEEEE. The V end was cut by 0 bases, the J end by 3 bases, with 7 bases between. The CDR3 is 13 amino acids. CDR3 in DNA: TGTGCCAGCAGCTTGGGCAACAGCTACGAGCAGTACTTC. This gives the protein CASSLGNSYEQYF. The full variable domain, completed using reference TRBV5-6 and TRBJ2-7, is DAGVTQSPTHLIKTRGQQVTLRCSPKSGHDTVSWYQQALGQGPQFIFQYYEEEERQRGNFPDRFSGHQFPNYSSELNVNALLLGDSALYLCASSLGNSYEQYFGPGTRLTVT.

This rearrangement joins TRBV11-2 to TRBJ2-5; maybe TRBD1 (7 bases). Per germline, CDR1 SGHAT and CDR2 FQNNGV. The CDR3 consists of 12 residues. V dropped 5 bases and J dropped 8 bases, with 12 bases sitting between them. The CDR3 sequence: CASSKQGGTQYF. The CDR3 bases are TGTGCCAGCAGCAAGCAGGGGGGCACCCAGTACTTC.

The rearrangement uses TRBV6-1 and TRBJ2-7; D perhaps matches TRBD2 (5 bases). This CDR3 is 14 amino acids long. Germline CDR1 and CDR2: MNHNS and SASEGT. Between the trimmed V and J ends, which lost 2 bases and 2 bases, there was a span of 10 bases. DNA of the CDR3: TGTGCCAGCAGTGAATCGGGGATCCCCTACGAGCAGTACTTC. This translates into CASSESGIPYEQYF.

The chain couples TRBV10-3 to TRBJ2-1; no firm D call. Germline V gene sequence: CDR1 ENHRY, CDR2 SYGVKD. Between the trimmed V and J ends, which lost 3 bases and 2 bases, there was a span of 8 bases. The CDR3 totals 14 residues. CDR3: CAISDRQAYNEQFF. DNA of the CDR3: TGTGCCATCAGTGATCGGCAGGCCTACAATGAGCAGTTCTTC.

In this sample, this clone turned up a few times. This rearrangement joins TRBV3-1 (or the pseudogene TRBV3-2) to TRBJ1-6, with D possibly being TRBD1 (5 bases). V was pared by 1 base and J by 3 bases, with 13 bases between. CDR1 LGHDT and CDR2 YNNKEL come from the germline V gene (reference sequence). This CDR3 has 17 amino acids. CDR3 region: CASSQAGVSFYNSPLHF. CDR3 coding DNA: TGTGCCAGCAGCCAAGCGGGGGTAAGCTTCTATAATTCACCCCTCCACTTT.

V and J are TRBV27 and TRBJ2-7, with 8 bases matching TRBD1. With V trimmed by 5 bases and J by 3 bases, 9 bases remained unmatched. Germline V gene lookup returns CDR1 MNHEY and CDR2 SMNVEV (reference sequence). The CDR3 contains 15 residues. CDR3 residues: CASSDVRTGSYEQYF. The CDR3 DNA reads TGTGCCAGCAGTGACGTCCGGACAGGGAGCTACGAGCAGTACTTC.

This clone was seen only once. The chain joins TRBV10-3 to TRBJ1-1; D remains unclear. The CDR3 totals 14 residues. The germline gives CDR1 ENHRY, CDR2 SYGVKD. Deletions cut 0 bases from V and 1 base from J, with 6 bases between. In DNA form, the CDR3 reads TGTGCCATCAGTGAGTCGTCGGGGAACACTGAAGCTTTCTTT. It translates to CAISESSGNTEAFF.

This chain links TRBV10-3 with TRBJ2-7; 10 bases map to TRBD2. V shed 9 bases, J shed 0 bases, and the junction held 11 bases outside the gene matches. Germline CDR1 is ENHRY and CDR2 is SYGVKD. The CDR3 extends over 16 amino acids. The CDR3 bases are TGTGCCATTCGCTCGGAGCGGGGGGGGAGCTCCTACGAGCAGTACTTC. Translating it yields CAIRSERGGSSYEQYF.

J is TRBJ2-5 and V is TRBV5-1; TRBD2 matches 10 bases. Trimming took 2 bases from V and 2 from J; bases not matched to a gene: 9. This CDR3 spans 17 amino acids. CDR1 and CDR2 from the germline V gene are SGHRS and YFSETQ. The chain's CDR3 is CASSLAGGPRSQETQYF. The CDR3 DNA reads TGCGCCAGCAGCTTAGCGGGGGGGCCTAGGTCGCAAGAGACCCAGTACTTC.

CDR3 nucleotides: TGTGCCAGCACCGGACTAGTGGGGGGAGATACGCAGTATTTT. This gives the protein CASTGLVGGDTQYF. The J gene is TRBJ2-3, the V gene TRBV2, with 7 nucleotides matching TRBD2. V gave up 7 bases and J gave up 5 bases; unmatched junction bases: 9. Germline V gene lookup returns CDR1 SNHLY and CDR2 FYNNEI. CDR3 size: 14 residues. The full variable domain, rest sourced from reference TRBV2 and TRBJ2-3, is EPEVTQTPSHQVTQMGQEVILRCVPISNHLYFYWYRQILGQKVEFLVSFYNNEISEKSEIFDDQFSVERPDGSNFTLKIRSTKLEDSAMYFCASTGLVGGDTQYFGPGTRLTVL.

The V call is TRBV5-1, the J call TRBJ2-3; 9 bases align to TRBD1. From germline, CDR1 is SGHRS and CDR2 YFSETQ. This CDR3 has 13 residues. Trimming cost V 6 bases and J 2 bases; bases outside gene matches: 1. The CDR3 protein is CASKQGATDTQYF. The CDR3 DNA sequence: TGCGCCAGCAAACAGGGGGCCACAGATACGCAGTATTTT.

Here the CDR3 DNA reads TGTGCCAGTAGTTCAGGTATTACTAATCAGCCCCAGCATTTT. Translation: CASSSGITNQPQHF. This chain joins TRBV19 and TRBJ1-5; D is unresolved. V lost 5 bases to trimming and J lost 4 bases, with 12 bases between them. Per the germline V gene, CDR1 is LNHDA and CDR2 is SQIVND (reference sequence). This CDR3 contains 14 residues.